Listed below are T cell receptor beta chains from one sample, sequenced in a study of siplizumab effects on memory and regulatory T cells. The method was immunoSEQ multiplex PCR; TCRdb's version includes in-frame clones alone and lacks a portion of them. The sample lists more than 85,000 clones, 92% seen once, with about 0.78% in the top ten. The specimen sequenced was Tregs sorted from blood. The receptors originated from a human donor in good health. CDR3s include the opening cysteine and the closing phenylalanine or tryptophan. A D gene is named only where the DNA matches it firmly. Size is stated for part of the rows, as once, few or many counts, or as a class when the clone is expanded.

J gene	D gene	clone size	V gene	CDR3 DNA	CDR3 protein
TRBJ2-3	.	.	TRBV6-1	TGTGCCAGCAGTGAAGGTTTCTATACAGATACGCAGTATTTT	CASSEGFYTDTQYF
TRBJ1-2	.	few	TRBV7-8	TGTGCCAGCAGCTTAGATCGCACAAATGGCTACACCTTC	CASSLDRTNGYTF
TRBJ2-7	TRBD2	.	TRBV6-5	TGTGCCAGCAGGCCGGGACTAGCGGACTACGAGCAGTACTTC	CASRPGLADYEQYF
TRBJ2-5	.	.	TRBV7-2	TGTGCCAGCAGCTTAGCGGGGTTTGAGCAGTACTTC	CASSLAGFEQYF
TRBJ2-7	TRBD1	few	TRBV11-2	TGTGCCAGCAGGACATGGACAGGGAGGCCCTACGAGCAGTACTTC	CASRTWTGRPYEQYF
TRBJ1-5	.	.	TRBV5-6	TGTGCCAGCAGCCTAAAGAGGGCAGGGCCCCAGCATTTT	CASSLKRAGPQHF
TRBJ1-4	.	.	TRBV2	TGTGCCAGCACCGACGGCAGACTCCGAGCGACCCGGGGAGACGAAAAACTGTTTTTT	CASTDGRLRATRGDEKLFF
TRBJ1-6	.	few	TRBV9	TGTGCCAGCAGCGTAGGGGGGTCACCCCTCCACTTT	CASSVGGSPLHF
TRBJ2-5	.	.	TRBV6-5	TGTGCCAGCACCAGGGGGGGGGCTGGAGAGACCCAGTACTTC	CASTRGGAGETQYF
TRBJ2-1	TRBD2	.	TRBV19	TGTGCCAGTAGTATGACTAGCGGGAGGGGGGCCTACAATGAGCAGTTCTTC	CASSMTSGRGAYNEQFF
TRBJ2-2	.	.	TRBV4-2	TGTGCCAGCAGACCGGGCCCGAACACCGGGGAGCTGTTTTTT	CASRPGPNTGELFF
TRBJ2-5	TRBD2	.	TRBV4-2	TGTGCCAGCAGCGCCAGGCGGGAGCCCCAAGAGACCCAGTACTTC	CASSARREPQETQYF
TRBJ1-1	TRBD1	.	TRBV5-4	TGTGCCAGCAGCTCGGGACAGGGGGTAATCGCTTTCTTT	CASSSGQGVIAFF
TRBJ1-1	TRBD1	.	TRBV10-3	TGTGCCATCACCAAAGACAGGGGAATAGGCACTGAAGCTTTCTTT	CAITKDRGIGTEAFF
TRBJ1-2	.	.	TRBV11-2	TGTGCCAGCAGCTTCATAGGGTTTAACTATGGCTACACCTTC	CASSFIGFNYGYTF
TRBJ2-3	.	.	TRBV27	TGTGCCAGCAGTTTCGAGGGGAAGGTCACAGATACGCAGTATTTT	CASSFEGKVTDTQYF
TRBJ1-2	.	.	TRBV5-6	TGTGCCAGCAGCTTGAACTCAGCAGGGGTGGGTCTGAGCTATGGCTACACCTTC	CASSLNSAGVGLSYGYTF
TRBJ2-1	.	.	TRBV11-3	TGTGCCAGCAGCCTCGACTCCTACTCCTACAATGAGCAGTTCTTC	CASSLDSYSYNEQFF
TRBJ2-2	TRBD2	.	TRBV4-1	TGCGCCAGCAGCCGGGGACTAGCGGGGGGGTACACCGGGGAGCTGTTTTTT	CASSRGLAGGYTGELFF
TRBJ1-1	.	.	TRBV5-1	TGCGCCAGCAGCTTGGGAGGTTGGTCGAACACTGAAGCTTTCTTT	CASSLGGWSNTEAFF
TRBJ1-2	.	.	TRBV5-8	TGTGCCAGCAGCTCAGGGAACTATGGCTACACCTTC	CASSSGNYGYTF
TRBJ2-4	.	once	TRBV6-5	TGTGCCAGCAGCGAGTCCAAAAACATTCAGTACTTC	CASSESKNIQYF
TRBJ2-7	.	.	TRBV6-5	TGTGCCAGCAGTCGCGGGGGCAGGGGGAGGTACGAGCAGTACTTC	CASSRGGRGRYEQYF
TRBJ2-7	.	.	TRBV27	TGTGCCAGCAGTTTGAAAGATACCTACGAGCAGTACTTC	CASSLKDTYEQYF
TRBJ1-6	TRBD1	.	TRBV5-4	TGTGCCAGCAGCTTGCCCGGGACAGGCTATAATTCACCCCTCCACTTT	CASSLPGTGYNSPLHF
TRBJ1-2	.	once	TRBV5-1	TGCGCCAGCAGCTTGGGGTCAGTGGGATTCTATGGCTACACCTTC	CASSLGSVGFYGYTF
TRBJ2-3	.	.	TRBV11-2	TGTGCCAGCAGCCCGACGTCTAGCACAGATACGCAGTATTTT	CASSPTSSTDTQYF
TRBJ1-2	.	once	TRBV5-1	TGCGCCAGCAGCAACGGACGGTACTATGGCTACACCTTC	CASSNGRYYGYTF
TRBJ1-1	.	.	TRBV9	TGTGCCAGCAGCGTAGGACCAGTGGAGCGGGCTTTCTTT	CASSVGPVERAFF
TRBJ2-7	TRBD1	.	TRBV5-1	TGCGCCAGCAGCTTGGACAGGGGTTACTACGAGCAGTACTTC	CASSLDRGYYEQYF
TRBJ2-2	.	.	TRBV5-1	TGCGCCAGCAGCTTGGGCAACCCGAACACCGGGGAGCTGTTTTTT	CASSLGNPNTGELFF